The next 31 T cell receptor beta chains were all read from a single sample in a study of blood T cell repertoires in COVID-19. Only in-frame clones appear in the TCRdb table, and some are missing; sequencing was by immunoSEQ multiplex PCR. The sample has under 110,000 clones, over 65% seen once. Material for sequencing was peripheral blood. The receptors were gathered from an elderly man with COVID-19, enrolled during active disease.

This clone has a handful of counts. The chain joins TRBV7-9 to TRBJ2-7; possible D gene TRBD1, 6 bases. This CDR3 region has 14 residues. CDR1 is SEHNR and CDR2 is FQNEAQ in the germline V gene (reference sequence). Trimming took off 2 bases at V and 5 bases at J, with 13 bases between the two ends. CDR3 sequence reads: CASSLQSGANEQYF. As DNA, the CDR3 is TGTGCCAGCAGCTTACAGTCAGGGGCCAACGAGCAGTACTTC.

This rearrangement joins TRBV13 to TRBJ1-1, with TRBD1 identical over 9 bases. After removal of 6 bases from V and 3 bases from J, the junction contained 5 bases not matched to a gene. The CDR3 runs 14 residues. Germline V gives CDR1 PRHDT, CDR2 FYEKMQ (reference sequence). For the CDR3, the DNA is TGTGCCAGCAGTTACACAGGGGGCTACACTGAAGCTTTCTTT. It is translated as CASSYTGGYTEAFF.

This clone turned up a few times. The CDR3 sequence is CASSRQGGDQPQHF. The DNA of the CDR3 is TGTGCCAGCAGTAGACAGGGAGGTGATCAGCCCCAGCATTTT. This rearrangement joins TRBV6-2 or TRBV6-3 to TRBJ1-5, with TRBD1 matching over 7 bases. Germline V gene lookup returns CDR1 MNHEY and CDR2 SVGEGT. The CDR3 consists of 14 residues. With 5 bases clipped from V and 5 bases from J, the junction kept 6 bases outside the gene matches.

V and J are TRBV9 and TRBJ2-7, with 9 bases lining up with TRBD2. Germline V gene data show CDR1 as SGDLS and CDR2 as YYNGEE. Trimming at V came to 4 bases and at J to 9 bases, leaving 14 bases not matched to a gene. This CDR3 contains 15 residues. The DNA of the CDR3 is TGTGCCAGCAGCCCCCGGGCGGGAGGGCCGTTGGGGCAGTACTTC. Its protein is CASSPRAGGPLGQYF. Full variable domain (rest looked up from reference TRBV9 and TRBJ2-7): DSGVTQTPKHLITATGQRVTLRCSPRSGDLSVYWYQQSLDQGLQFLIQYYNGEERAKGNILERFSAQQFPDLHSELNLSSLELGDSALYFCASSPRAGGPLGQYFGPGTRLTVT.

The chain combines TRBV5-1 with TRBJ1-2; D is perhaps TRBD1 (5 bases). The CDR3 covers 15 residues. Germline V gives CDR1 SGHRS, CDR2 YFSETQ. V lost 6 bases and J 0 bases, leaving 15 bases between the germline ends. The CDR3 DNA is TGCGCCAGCAAGGTCGCAGGGAATGCTAACTATGGCTACACCTTC. The encoded protein is CASKVAGNANYGYTF.

The chain joins TRBV13 to TRBJ2-7; TRBD2 aligns across 11 bases. Looked up from germline, CDR1 is PRHDT and CDR2 is FYEKMQ (reference sequence). The trim removed 5 bases at V and 3 bases at J, leaving 9 bases unmatched. CDR3 length: 16 amino acids. The CDR3 DNA reads TGTGCCAGCAGCAACCAACTAGCGGGAGTAAACTACGAGCAGTACTTC. Its translation: CASSNQLAGVNYEQYF.

This chain uses TRBV10-2 with TRBJ1-1; the match to TRBD1 covers 8 bases. Germline V CDR1 and CDR2: WSHSY, SAAADI. This CDR3 is built from 13 residues. The junction had 2 bases not matched to a gene; V was cut back by 4 bases and J by 4 bases. The DNA for the CDR3 is TGCGCCAGCAGTGTACAGGGGGTCACTGAAGCTTTCTTT. The encoded protein is CASSVQGVTEAFF.

The rearrangement uses TRBV7-8 and TRBJ2-7, with TRBD2 matching 8 bases. The ends lost 5 bases at V and 5 bases at J; junction bases unmatched: 2. Looked up from germline, CDR1 is SGHVS and CDR2 is FQNEAQ. CDR3 length: 12 residues. DNA for the CDR3: TGTGCCAGCAGCAGGACTAGCAACGAGCAGTACTTC. It translates to CASSRTSNEQYF.

This chain joins TRBV6-2 or TRBV6-3 and TRBJ2-7, with D possibly TRBD1 on 6 matching bases. In germline, CDR1 is MNHEY, CDR2 SVGEGT. V shed 4 bases and J shed 0 bases, with 10 bases lying between them. This CDR3 is built from 14 residues. The CDR3 sequence: CASSFGDTSYEQYF. The DNA for the CDR3 is TGTGCCAGCAGTTTCGGGGACACCTCCTACGAGCAGTACTTC.

This clone has a single count. This chain joins TRBV7-6 and TRBJ2-2, with a possible D match to TRBD1 (6 bases). Germline CDR1 reads SGHVS; CDR2 reads FNYEAQ. V dropped 2 bases and J dropped 0 bases, with 19 bases sitting between them. CDR3 length equals 19 residues. The CDR3 region is CASSLIPSDSYANTGELFF. The DNA for the CDR3 is TGTGCCAGCAGCTTAATCCCTTCGGACAGCTACGCGAACACCGGGGAGCTGTTTTTT.

The rearrangement links TRBV6-2 or TRBV6-3 to TRBJ2-1; perhaps TRBD2 as D (6 bases). This CDR3 comprises 19 residues. The V end was cut by 2 bases, the J end by 0 bases, with 20 bases between. Per germline, CDR1 MNHEY and CDR2 SVGEGT. The CDR3 DNA reads as TGTGCCAGCAGTTACGACGCCATAGCGGAGCGGAGCTCCTACAATGAGCAGTTCTTC. Residues: CASSYDAIAERSSYNEQFF.

This chain links TRBV7-9 with TRBJ2-1; no clear D gene. The V and J ends lost 5 bases and 1 base respectively, with 12 bases between them. The CDR3 extends over 15 amino acids. Germline V gene data show CDR1 as SEHNR and CDR2 as FQNEAQ (reference sequence). As DNA, the CDR3 is TGTGCCAGCAGCGATGCTAAAATATCCTACAATGAGCAGTTCTTC. It translates to CASSDAKISYNEQFF.

This sequence joins TRBV7-2 and TRBJ1-1, with 8 nucleotides matching TRBD1. The CDR3 runs 14 residues. The V segment lost 5 bases and the J segment 3 bases; nucleotides outside the gene matches: 5. In germline, CDR1 is SGHTA, CDR2 FQGNSA. The chain's CDR3 is CASSRTTGDTEAFF. Here the CDR3 DNA reads TGTGCCAGCAGCCGTACGACAGGGGACACTGAAGCTTTCTTT.

The V call is TRBV6-5, the J call TRBJ1-2; possible D gene TRBD1, 6 bases. The CDR3 is made up of 13 amino acids. The V end was cut by 7 bases, the J end by 8 bases, with 17 bases between. CDR1 is MNHEY, CDR2 SVGAGI, per germline. DNA for the CDR3: TGTGCCAGCATCCTCCTCGAGGGGGTCGGCTACACCTTC. As protein: CASILLEGVGYTF.

V is TRBV6-5 and J is TRBJ1-2, with D tentatively TRBD1 (5 bases). This CDR3 has 15 amino acids. Between the trimmed V and J ends, which lost 0 bases and 3 bases, there was a span of 11 bases. Germline V lookup: CDR1 MNHEY, CDR2 SVGAGI. CDR3 coding DNA: TGTGCCAGCAGTTACTCGTCATGGGGGGACTATGGCTACACCTTC. Translating gives CASSYSSWGDYGYTF.

The V and J genes are TRBV5-4 and TRBJ2-2; 7 positions match TRBD2. CDR1 and CDR2 from the germline V gene are SGHNT and YYREEE (reference sequence). The trim removed 4 bases at V and 0 bases at J, leaving 3 bases unmatched. The CDR3 totals 15 residues. The CDR3: CASSREVANTGELFF. The CDR3 bases are TGTGCCAGCAGCCGGGAGGTAGCGAACACCGGGGAGCTGTTTTTT.

J is TRBJ2-1 and V is TRBV5-1, with D maybe TRBD1 (6 bases). CDR1 and CDR2 (germline): SGHRS, YFSETQ. V lost 4 bases to trimming and J lost 7 bases, with 18 bases between them. There are 15 residues in the CDR3. The CDR3 loop reads CASSLGGRGRNEQFF. The CDR3 region has the DNA TGCGCCAGCAGCCTTGGAGGCAGGGGAAGGAATGAGCAGTTCTTC.

This chain uses TRBV28 with TRBJ2-7; TRBD1 matches 9 bases. V was pared by 4 bases and J by 5 bases, with 9 bases of the junction left unmatched. The CDR3 has 15 residues. Germline V CDR1 and CDR2: MDHEN, SYDVKM. The CDR3 loop reads CASSSPGTGLDEQYF. In DNA form, the CDR3 reads TGTGCCAGCAGTTCTCCCGGGACAGGGCTCGACGAGCAGTACTTC.

The chain combines TRBV24-1 with TRBJ2-7, with 7 positions matching TRBD2. The V segment lost 3 bases and the J segment 2 bases; nucleotides outside the gene matches: 6. The germline V gene encodes CDR1 KGHDR and CDR2 SFDVKD. The CDR3 is 15 amino acids. The CDR3 DNA sequence: TGTGCCACCAGTGATATAGCGGGCGGAGCCTACGAGCAGTACTTC. This sequence encodes CATSDIAGGAYEQYF.

V and J are TRBV19 and TRBJ1-1; D is uncertain. The CDR3 runs to 13 residues. The germline CDR1 and CDR2 sequences are LNHDA and SQIVND (reference sequence). V was cut by 8 bases and J by 2 bases, with 12 bases left in between. CDR3 sequence reads: CASLPSRNTEAFF. DNA for the CDR3: TGTGCCAGTCTACCTTCAAGAAACACTGAAGCTTTCTTT.

The J gene is TRBJ2-5, the V gene TRBV18, with 9 bases matching TRBD1. Germline V gives CDR1 KGHSH, CDR2 LQKENI. The CDR3 sequence is 14 residues long. V shed 6 bases and J 5 bases; nucleotides not matched to a gene: 7. For the CDR3, the DNA is TGTGCCAGCTCGCCTACAGGGGGCTTGGAGACCCAGTACTTC. This sequence encodes CASSPTGGLETQYF.

V usage is TRBV7-9 and J usage is TRBJ2-2, with 11 bases lining up with TRBD2. The CDR3 contains 16 residues. Unmatched junction bases numbered 5, after V lost 3 bases and J lost 5 bases. Germline V gives CDR1 SEHNR, CDR2 FQNEAQ (reference sequence). CDR3 nucleotides: TGTGCCAGCAGCTTTAGCGGGAGGGCCGGAACCGGGGAGCTGTTTTTT. Translation: CASSFSGRAGTGELFF. Using reference TRBV7-9 and TRBJ2-2 for the parts outside the CDR3, the full variable domain is DTGVSQNPRHKITKRGQNVTFRCDPISEHNRLYWYRQTLGQGPEFLTYFQNEAQLEKSRLLSDRFSAERPKGSFSTLEIQRTEQGDSAMYLCASSFSGRAGTGELFFGEGSRLTVL.

The genes are TRBV5-1 and TRBJ2-5, with 7 positions matching TRBD2. The CDR3 has 15 residues. CDR1 and CDR2 (germline): SGHRS, YFSETQ. V was clipped by 2 bases and J by 2 bases; unmatched bases: 6. DNA of the CDR3: TGCGCCAGCAGCTTAGCGGGACGGCTTCAAGAGACCCAGTACTTC. It encodes CASSLAGRLQETQYF.

The chain links TRBV28 to TRBJ2-7; possibly TRBD1 for D (5 bases). The CDR3 is 15 amino acids. CDR1 is MDHEN, CDR2 SYDVKM, per germline. With 8 bases removed from V and 9 bases from J, the gap between germline ends came to 26 bases. For the CDR3, the DNA is TGTGCCAGCTCCCCTCCCTGGCAGTTAGGGGTGAGGCAGTACTTC. Residues: CASSPPWQLGVRQYF.

The rearrangement links TRBV5-4 to TRBJ1-1; unclear D gene. The germline V gene has CDR1 SGHNT and CDR2 YYREEE (reference sequence). This CDR3 is 15 amino acids long. V lost 0 bases and J 0 bases, leaving 9 bases between the germline ends. The DNA of the CDR3 is TGTGCCAGCAGCTTGGCCGCGACAATGAACACTGAAGCTTTCTTT. Translated, it gives CASSLAATMNTEAFF.

This chain connects TRBV5-1 to TRBJ2-1, with 13 positions matching TRBD2. Per germline, CDR1 SGHRS and CDR2 YFSETQ. V lost 4 bases and J lost 7; bases outside the gene matches: 8. The CDR3 spans 16 residues. The CDR3 spells CASSPLPGLAGNEQFF. CDR3 DNA: TGCGCCAGCAGCCCACTTCCGGGACTAGCGGGAAATGAGCAGTTCTTC.

This clone was found a few times. This chain joins TRBV4-1 and TRBJ2-1; 9 bases map to TRBD2. V lost 0 bases and J lost 0; bases outside the gene matches: 6. Germline lookup yields CDR1 MGHRA and CDR2 YSYEKL. This CDR3 contains 18 residues. The chain's CDR3 is CASSQDSGRMSSYNEQFF. CDR3 nucleotide sequence: TGCGCCAGCAGCCAAGACAGCGGGAGGATGAGCTCCTACAATGAGCAGTTCTTC.

This clone was detected only a few times. A junction end diverges from the germline sequence, so it may reflect a read error. The chain joins TRBV19 to TRBJ1-2; 9 nucleotides align to TRBD1. Germline CDR1 and CDR2: LNHDA and SQIVND (reference sequence). The CDR3 runs to 11 residues. CDR3 protein: CASSPGTGWHF. The CDR3, as DNA: TGTGCCAGTAGTCCCGGGACAGGGTGGCACTTC. Full variable domain (outside the CDR3, taken from reference TRBV19 and TRBJ1-2): DGGITQSPKYLFRKEGQNVTLSCEQNLNHDAMYWYRQDPGQGLRLIYYSQIVNDFQKGDIAEGYSVSREKKESFPLTVTSAQKNPTAFYLCASSPGTGWHFGSGTRLTVV.

Here the CDR3 reads CASSSLAGSSGYTF. The CDR3 DNA follows: TGTGCCAGCAGTTCCCTGGCCGGGTCGAGCGGCTACACCTTC. The V gene is TRBV28, the J gene TRBJ1-2; no definite D call. The V end was cut by 4 bases, the J end by 8 bases, with 17 bases between. Germline assignment: CDR1 MDHEN and CDR2 SYDVKM. This CDR3 region has 14 residues.

As for this clone: The identical CDR3 is also encoded by other nucleotide sequences in the sample. J is TRBJ1-1 and V is TRBV29-1, with TRBD1 as a possible D gene (6 bases). The CDR3 is 13 amino acids. The germline gives CDR1 SQVTM, CDR2 ANQGSEA. The germline V and J ends were trimmed by 4 bases and 1 base, with 10 bases remaining between them. CDR3 region: CSVAGQANTEAFF. CDR3 sequence (DNA): TGCAGCGTTGCGGGACAAGCGAACACTGAAGCTTTCTTT.

The chain couples TRBV4-2 to TRBJ2-3; 8 bases are a match to TRBD1. Germline V CDR1 and CDR2: LGHNA, YNFKEQ. The CDR3 loop spans 16 amino acids. The J segment lost 2 bases and the V segment lost 1 base, leaving 5 bases of the junction unmatched. CDR3 residues: CASSQGDRLITDTQYF. DNA for the CDR3: TGTGCCAGCAGCCAAGGGGACAGGCTAATCACAGATACGCAGTATTTT.